Listed below are T cell receptor beta chains from one sample, sequenced in a study of T cell responses to AZD1222 COVID-19 vaccine. Assay: immunoSEQ multiplex PCR; the TCRdb copy retains only in-frame clones and omits some. The sample records around 140,000 clones, nearly 90% being singletons. The sequencing here drew on peripheral blood, taken on day 0 of AZD1222 vaccination. The receptors derive from an adult in good health. CDR3s include the opening cysteine and the closing phenylalanine or tryptophan. Fields, in order: D gene, clone size, V gene, J gene, CDR3 protein, CDR3 DNA. D genes are given only for firm matches. The size field is filled for only some rows; it gives once, few, many or a size class.

d_call: -; clone_size: -; v_call: TRBV2; j_call: TRBJ1-1; cdr3_aa: CASRDPNTEAFF; cdr3_nt: TGTGCCAGCAGGGATCCGAACACTGAAGCTTTCTTT
d_call: TRBD1; clone_size: -; v_call: TRBV28; j_call: TRBJ2-7; cdr3_aa: CASTSGTDIYEQYF; cdr3_nt: TGTGCCAGCACCTCTGGGACAGACATCTACGAGCAGTACTTC
d_call: TRBD2; clone_size: -; v_call: TRBV2; j_call: TRBJ2-5; cdr3_aa: CASSDSGGRETQYF; cdr3_nt: TGTGCCAGCAGTGATAGCGGGGGACGCGAGACCCAGTACTTC
d_call: -; clone_size: once; v_call: TRBV2; j_call: TRBJ2-7; cdr3_aa: CASGREFRSYEQYF; cdr3_nt: TGTGCCAGCGGCCGGGAGTTCAGGTCCTACGAGCAGTACTTC
d_call: -; clone_size: -; v_call: TRBV11-2; j_call: TRBJ2-1; cdr3_aa: CASSLPPGSGRRPNEQFF; cdr3_nt: TGTGCCAGCAGCTTACCCCCCGGGAGCGGGCGGCGACCTAATGAGCAGTTCTTC
d_call: -; clone_size: -; v_call: TRBV28; j_call: TRBJ1-2; cdr3_aa: CASSPNSGLYYGYTF; cdr3_nt: TGTGCCAGCAGTCCAAACTCGGGACTGTATTATGGCTACACCTTC
d_call: -; clone_size: -; v_call: TRBV29-1; j_call: TRBJ2-1; cdr3_aa: CSVEPSSVGDNEQFF; cdr3_nt: TGCAGCGTTGAGCCCTCTTCGGTTGGCGACAATGAGCAGTTCTTC
d_call: -; clone_size: -; v_call: TRBV5-4; j_call: TRBJ2-1; cdr3_aa: CASSFLQGSSEQFF; cdr3_nt: TGTGCCAGCAGCTTTCTCCAGGGTTCTAGTGAGCAGTTCTTC
d_call: -; clone_size: -; v_call: TRBV6-2/TRBV6-3; j_call: TRBJ1-5; cdr3_aa: CASSYSGRGPQPQHF; cdr3_nt: TGTGCCAGCAGTTACTCTGGACGGGGCCCACAGCCCCAGCATTTT
d_call: TRBD2; clone_size: -; v_call: TRBV24-1; j_call: TRBJ2-7; cdr3_aa: CATSEQLAGVGEQYF; cdr3_nt: TGTGCCACCAGTGAGCAACTAGCGGGAGTCGGCGAGCAGTACTTC
d_call: -; clone_size: -; v_call: TRBV2; j_call: TRBJ1-6; cdr3_aa: CASSRDGRNSPLHF; cdr3_nt: TGTGCCAGCAGTCGGGACGGGCGGAATTCACCCCTCCACTTT
d_call: TRBD1; clone_size: -; v_call: TRBV27; j_call: TRBJ1-5; cdr3_aa: CASRRTGGGQPQHF; cdr3_nt: TGTGCCAGCAGGAGGACAGGGGGCGGTCAGCCCCAGCATTTT
d_call: -; clone_size: once; v_call: TRBV10-1; j_call: TRBJ1-2; cdr3_aa: CASSESKFPNYYGYTF; cdr3_nt: TGCGCCAGCAGTGAGTCGAAGTTTCCGAACTACTATGGCTACACCTTC
d_call: -; clone_size: once; v_call: TRBV6-5; j_call: TRBJ1-1; cdr3_aa: CASSYGQRRTEAFF; cdr3_nt: TGTGCCAGCAGTTACGGGCAGAGGCGCACTGAAGCTTTCTTT
d_call: -; clone_size: -; v_call: TRBV7-3; j_call: TRBJ1-6; cdr3_aa: CASSLTEGSPLHF; cdr3_nt: TGTGCCAGCAGCTTAACAGAGGGTTCACCCCTCCACTTT
d_call: -; clone_size: -; v_call: TRBV5-1; j_call: TRBJ2-5; cdr3_aa: CASSLASGVETQYF; cdr3_nt: TGCGCCAGCAGCTTGGCGTCAGGGGTGGAGACCCAGTACTTC
d_call: -; clone_size: -; v_call: TRBV5-1; j_call: TRBJ1-1; cdr3_aa: CASSLAVGGTVEAFF; cdr3_nt: TGCGCCAGCAGCTTGGCCGTCGGGGGCACGGTTGAAGCTTTCTTT
d_call: TRBD1; clone_size: -; v_call: TRBV2; j_call: TRBJ1-2; cdr3_aa: CASRDLSGGYGYTF; cdr3_nt: TGTGCCAGCAGGGACCTGTCAGGGGGGTATGGCTACACCTTC
d_call: -; clone_size: -; v_call: TRBV19; j_call: TRBJ1-1; cdr3_aa: CAMDIHVQAFF; cdr3_nt: TGTGCCATGGACATTCACGTACAAGCTTTCTTT
d_call: TRBD2; clone_size: -; v_call: TRBV6-5; j_call: TRBJ2-7; cdr3_aa: CASSYSILAGGYEQYF; cdr3_nt: TGTGCCAGCAGTTACTCTATCCTAGCGGGGGGCTACGAGCAGTACTTC
d_call: -; clone_size: -; v_call: TRBV19; j_call: TRBJ2-1; cdr3_aa: CASSIVAGSYNEQFF; cdr3_nt: TGTGCCAGTAGTATTGTGGCAGGGTCGTACAATGAGCAGTTCTTC
d_call: TRBD1; clone_size: -; v_call: TRBV3-1/TRBV3-2; j_call: TRBJ1-1; cdr3_aa: CASSMGQGDTEAFF; cdr3_nt: TGTGCCAGCAGTATGGGACAGGGAGACACTGAAGCTTTCTTT
d_call: -; clone_size: -; v_call: TRBV4-1; j_call: TRBJ1-1; cdr3_aa: CASSPNPGRGHTEAFF; cdr3_nt: TGCGCCAGCAGCCCCAACCCAGGGCGAGGTCACACTGAAGCTTTCTTT
d_call: -; clone_size: -; v_call: TRBV5-1; j_call: TRBJ1-1; cdr3_aa: CASSLDWTANTEAFF; cdr3_nt: TGCGCCAGCAGCTTAGACTGGACGGCCAACACTGAAGCTTTCTTT
d_call: TRBD2; clone_size: -; v_call: TRBV18; j_call: TRBJ2-4; cdr3_aa: CASSPPGALAGGNIQYF; cdr3_nt: TGTGCCAGCTCACCACCCGGGGCTCTAGCGGGAGGAAACATTCAGTACTTC
d_call: -; clone_size: -; v_call: TRBV5-8; j_call: TRBJ2-6; cdr3_aa: CASTSSGANVLTF; cdr3_nt: TGTGCCAGCACTTCCTCTGGGGCCAACGTCCTGACTTTC
d_call: TRBD1; clone_size: -; v_call: TRBV23-1; j_call: TRBJ2-4; cdr3_aa: CASSQLGTGGPQIDIQYF; cdr3_nt: TGCGCCAGCAGTCAACTAGGGACAGGGGGCCCCCAAATAGACATTCAGTACTTC
d_call: TRBD2; clone_size: -; v_call: TRBV4-2; j_call: TRBJ2-1; cdr3_aa: CASSQDWAGGLREQFF; cdr3_nt: TGTGCCAGCAGCCAAGATTGGGCGGGAGGGCTACGTGAGCAGTTCTTC
d_call: TRBD2; clone_size: -; v_call: TRBV19; j_call: TRBJ2-7; cdr3_aa: CASSVSGRAYEQYF; cdr3_nt: TGTGCCAGTAGTGTTAGCGGGAGGGCCTACGAGCAGTACTTC
d_call: TRBD2; clone_size: -; v_call: TRBV7-3; j_call: TRBJ2-1; cdr3_aa: CASSLTFDAGGDNEQFF; cdr3_nt: TGTGCCAGCAGCTTAACGTTTGACGCGGGAGGGGACAATGAGCAGTTCTTC
d_call: -; clone_size: -; v_call: TRBV27; j_call: TRBJ1-6; cdr3_aa: CASSPNTLDSPLHF; cdr3_nt: TGTGCCAGCAGTCCGAACACCTTAGATTCACCCCTCCACTTT
d_call: -; clone_size: -; v_call: TRBV3-1/TRBV3-2; j_call: TRBJ2-2; cdr3_aa: CASSQVGTGELFF; cdr3_nt: TGTGCCAGCAGCCAAGTGGGGACCGGGGAGCTGTTTTTT
d_call: TRBD2; clone_size: -; v_call: TRBV4-2; j_call: TRBJ2-1; cdr3_aa: CASSPRASGSNEQFF; cdr3_nt: TGTGCCAGCAGCCCGCGGGCTAGCGGGAGCAATGAGCAGTTCTTC
d_call: -; clone_size: -; v_call: TRBV9; j_call: TRBJ1-6; cdr3_aa: CASSPDTDSPLHF; cdr3_nt: TGTGCCAGCAGCCCAGACACAGATTCACCCCTCCACTTT
d_call: -; clone_size: -; v_call: TRBV5-4; j_call: TRBJ2-7; cdr3_aa: CASSLGFEGSYEQYF; cdr3_nt: TGTGCCAGCAGCTTGGGATTCGAGGGGTCTTACGAGCAGTACTTC
d_call: -; clone_size: -; v_call: TRBV21-1; j_call: TRBJ2-7; cdr3_aa: CASSIRRSQTDYEQYF; cdr3_nt: TGTGCCAGCAGCATTCGTCGGTCCCAAACCGATTACGAGCAGTACTTC
d_call: TRBD2; clone_size: -; v_call: TRBV9; j_call: TRBJ2-1; cdr3_aa: CASSALSGTGNEQFF; cdr3_nt: TGTGCCAGCAGCGCGCTCAGCGGGACTGGTAATGAGCAGTTCTTC
d_call: -; clone_size: -; v_call: TRBV3-1/TRBV3-2; j_call: TRBJ2-7; cdr3_aa: CASSQTNSYEQYF; cdr3_nt: TGTGCCAGCAGCCAGACCAACTCCTACGAGCAGTACTTC
d_call: -; clone_size: -; v_call: TRBV4-1; j_call: TRBJ2-1; cdr3_aa: CASSRRVIFAYNEQFF; cdr3_nt: TGCGCCAGCAGCCGGAGGGTGATCTTCGCCTACAATGAGCAGTTCTTC
d_call: -; clone_size: -; v_call: TRBV3-1/TRBV3-2; j_call: TRBJ1-2; cdr3_aa: CASSQESGYGYTF; cdr3_nt: TGTGCCAGCAGCCAAGAGTCAGGGTATGGCTACACCTTC
d_call: -; clone_size: -; v_call: TRBV27; j_call: TRBJ2-2; cdr3_aa: CASRTERGELFF; cdr3_nt: TGTGCCAGCAGGACAGAACGTGGGGAGCTGTTTTTT
d_call: TRBD1; clone_size: -; v_call: TRBV4-2; j_call: TRBJ1-2; cdr3_aa: CASSQELLTGDYGYTF; cdr3_nt: TGTGCCAGCAGCCAAGAGCTACTTACAGGGGACTATGGCTACACCTTC
d_call: -; clone_size: -; v_call: TRBV7-5; j_call: TRBJ1-2; cdr3_aa: CVRSLVGLGAGDNYGYTF; cdr3_nt: -
d_call: TRBD1; clone_size: -; v_call: TRBV11-2; j_call: TRBJ1-6; cdr3_aa: CASSSPLGQKNSPLHF; cdr3_nt: TGTGCCAGCAGCTCTCCCTTGGGACAGAAAAATTCACCCCTCCACTTT
d_call: TRBD1; clone_size: few; v_call: TRBV6-1; j_call: TRBJ1-5; cdr3_aa: CASSDTGAARQPQHF; cdr3_nt: TGTGCCAGCAGTGATACAGGGGCAGCGAGGCAGCCCCAGCATTTT
d_call: -; clone_size: -; v_call: TRBV2; j_call: TRBJ1-2; cdr3_aa: CASSEGRPYGYTF; cdr3_nt: TGTGCCAGCAGTGAGGGCAGGCCGTATGGCTACACCTTC
d_call: -; clone_size: -; v_call: TRBV9; j_call: TRBJ2-5; cdr3_aa: CASSPSVGQETQYF; cdr3_nt: TGTGCCAGCAGCCCCAGTGTCGGGCAAGAGACCCAGTACTTC
d_call: TRBD2; clone_size: -; v_call: TRBV28; j_call: TRBJ2-2; cdr3_aa: CASRPSGGTGELFF; cdr3_nt: TGTGCCAGCAGGCCTAGCGGGGGCACCGGGGAGCTGTTTTTT
d_call: -; clone_size: once; v_call: TRBV7-8; j_call: TRBJ1-5; cdr3_aa: CASSLDGYSNQPQHF; cdr3_nt: TGTGCCAGCAGCTTAGACGGCTATAGCAATCAGCCCCAGCATTTT
d_call: -; clone_size: -; v_call: TRBV7-2; j_call: TRBJ1-1; cdr3_aa: CASRLGGAINTEAFF; cdr3_nt: TGTGCCAGCAGGTTGGGTGGGGCCATAAACACTGAAGCTTTCTTT